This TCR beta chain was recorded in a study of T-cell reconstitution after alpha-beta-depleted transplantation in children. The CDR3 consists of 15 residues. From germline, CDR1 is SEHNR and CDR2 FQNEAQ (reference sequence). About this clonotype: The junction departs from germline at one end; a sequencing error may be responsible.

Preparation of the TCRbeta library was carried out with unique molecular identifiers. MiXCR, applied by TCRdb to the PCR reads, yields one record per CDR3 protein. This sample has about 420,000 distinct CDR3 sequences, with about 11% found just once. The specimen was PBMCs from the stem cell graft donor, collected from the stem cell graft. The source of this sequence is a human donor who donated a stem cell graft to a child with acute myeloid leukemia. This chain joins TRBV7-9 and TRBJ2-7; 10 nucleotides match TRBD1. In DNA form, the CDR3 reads TGTGCCAGCAGCCTAGCCGGGACAGGGGATTACGAGCAGTACTTC. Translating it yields CASSLAGTGDYEQYF.